This TCR beta chain was obtained from a study of blood T cell repertoires in COVID-19. Study at large: Sites in the United States, Italy and Spain provided acute and convalescent COVID-19 samples.

Losses at the gene ends were 3 bases for V and 7 bases for J; bases not matched to a gene: 15. The CDR3 extends over 18 amino acids. Germline CDR1 KGHDR, CDR2 SFDVKD. Methods used by the authors: Estimated nucleated cell counts came from reference gene primer amplification. Sequencing used immunoSEQ multiplex PCR; TCRdb keeps in-frame clones, though not all of them. That table is the source of V, J and clone size, and D and trimming were worked out from the DNA. The table lists fewer than 200,000 clones, 85% of them singletons. The chain recombines TRBV24-1 with TRBJ2-1, with TRBD2 identical over 9 bases. This sequence originates from a human donor with acute or convalescent COVID-19. The donor label of this sample is uncertain. The specimen was peripheral blood. The CDR3 sequence: CATSDARGVAGALNEQFF. CDR3 coding DNA: TGTGCCACCAGTGATGCGCGAGGGGTAGCGGGGGCACTAAATGAGCAGTTCTTC.